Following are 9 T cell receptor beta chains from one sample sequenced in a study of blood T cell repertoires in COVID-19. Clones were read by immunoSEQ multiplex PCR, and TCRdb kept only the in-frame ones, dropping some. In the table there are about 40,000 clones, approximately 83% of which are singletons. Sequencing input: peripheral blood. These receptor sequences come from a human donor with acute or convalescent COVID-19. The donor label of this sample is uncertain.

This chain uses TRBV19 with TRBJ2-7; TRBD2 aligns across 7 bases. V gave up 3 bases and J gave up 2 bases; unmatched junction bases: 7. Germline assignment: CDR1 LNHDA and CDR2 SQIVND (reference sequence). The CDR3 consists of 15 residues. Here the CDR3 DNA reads TGTGCCAGTAGTATGTTTCTAGCGGAGGCCTACGAGCAGTACTTC. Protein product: CASSMFLAEAYEQYF.

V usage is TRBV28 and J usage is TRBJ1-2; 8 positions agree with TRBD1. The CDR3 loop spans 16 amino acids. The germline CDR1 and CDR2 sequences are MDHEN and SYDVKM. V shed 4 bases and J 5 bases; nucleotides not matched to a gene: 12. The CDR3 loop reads CASSSRQTGGGYGYTF. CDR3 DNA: TGTGCCAGCAGTTCCCGCCAAACAGGGGGTGGGTATGGCTACACCTTC.

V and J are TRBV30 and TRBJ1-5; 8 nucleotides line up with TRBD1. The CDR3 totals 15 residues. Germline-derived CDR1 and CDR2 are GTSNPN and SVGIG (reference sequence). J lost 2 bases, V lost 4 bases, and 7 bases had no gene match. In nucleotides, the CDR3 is TGTGCCTGGAATCAGGACAGGGTAGGCAATCAGCCCCAGCATTTT. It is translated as CAWNQDRVGNQPQHF.

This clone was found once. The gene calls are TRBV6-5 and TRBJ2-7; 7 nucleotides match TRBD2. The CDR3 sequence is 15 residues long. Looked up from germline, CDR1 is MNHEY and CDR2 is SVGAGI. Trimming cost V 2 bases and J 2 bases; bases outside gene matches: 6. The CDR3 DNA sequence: TGTGCCAGCAGTTACAGGGAGGGACCGACCTACGAGCAGTACTTC. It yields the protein CASSYREGPTYEQYF.

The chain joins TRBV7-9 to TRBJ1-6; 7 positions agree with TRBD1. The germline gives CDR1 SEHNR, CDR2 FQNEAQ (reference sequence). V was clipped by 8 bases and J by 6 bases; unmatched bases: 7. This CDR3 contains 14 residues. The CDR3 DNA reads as TGTGCCAGCGCGTCCGGGACAGCTAATTCACCCCTCCACTTT. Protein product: CASASGTANSPLHF.

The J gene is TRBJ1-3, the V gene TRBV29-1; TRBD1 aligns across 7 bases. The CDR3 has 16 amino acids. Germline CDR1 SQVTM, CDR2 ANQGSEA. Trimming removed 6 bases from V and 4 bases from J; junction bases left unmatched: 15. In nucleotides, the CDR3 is TGCAGCGTCGCGGGGAGGAGGGGGACAGACGGAAACACCATATATTTT. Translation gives CSVAGRRGTDGNTIYF.

CDR3 DNA sequence: TGTGCCGGTGCCAGGGGGCGTGAAGAGCAGTTCTTC. It is translated as CAGARGREEQFF. The V and J genes are TRBV30 and TRBJ2-1; TRBD1 aligns across 8 bases. The germline CDR1 and CDR2 sequences are GTSNPN and SVGIG (reference sequence). This CDR3 comprises 12 residues. V dropped 8 bases and J dropped 10; count of bases not matched to a gene: 10.

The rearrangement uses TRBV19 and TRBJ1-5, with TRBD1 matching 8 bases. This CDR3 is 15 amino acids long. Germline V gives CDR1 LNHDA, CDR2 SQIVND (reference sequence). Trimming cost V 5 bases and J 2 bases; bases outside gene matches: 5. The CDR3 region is CASSPGGSGNQPQHF. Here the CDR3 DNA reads TGTGCCAGTAGTCCAGGGGGCAGTGGCAATCAGCCCCAGCATTTT. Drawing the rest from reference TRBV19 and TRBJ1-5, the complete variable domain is DGGITQSPKYLFRKEGQNVTLSCEQNLNHDAMYWYRQDPGQGLRLIYYSQIVNDFQKGDIAEGYSVSREKKESFPLTVTSAQKNPTAFYLCASSPGGSGNQPQHFGDGTRLSIL.

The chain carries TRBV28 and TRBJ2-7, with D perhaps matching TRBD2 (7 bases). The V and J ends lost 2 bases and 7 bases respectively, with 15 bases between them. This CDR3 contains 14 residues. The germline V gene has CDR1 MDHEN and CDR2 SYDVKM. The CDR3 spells CASSLSGAQGEQYF. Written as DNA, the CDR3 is TGTGCCAGCAGTTTAAGCGGGGCCCAGGGGGAGCAGTACTTC.